The 27 T cell receptor beta chains given below trace back to one sample, sequenced in a study of cytomegalovirus exposure and HLA in healthy donors. The table came from immunoSEQ multiplex PCR; TCRdb's copy has only in-frame clones and leaves some out. In the table there are around 60,000 clones, about 91% of which are singletons. Sequencing was carried out using PBMCs. These receptors were collected from a woman younger than 30 in good health and CMV-seronegative.

The chain uses TRBV7-9 and TRBJ1-1; no definite D call. Germline CDR1 reads SEHNR; CDR2 reads FQNEAQ (reference sequence). The CDR3 runs to 15 residues. V lost 2 bases, J lost 5 bases, and 15 bases lay in between. DNA for the CDR3: TGTGCCAGCAGCTTACTGGGTCGGGGAGGGACTGAAGCTTTCTTT. Residues: CASSLLGRGGTEAFF.

The rearrangement uses TRBV27 and TRBJ2-3; TRBD1 agrees at 10 bases. The CDR3 is made up of 14 amino acids. V was clipped by 4 bases and J by 3 bases; unmatched bases: 1. Germline loops: CDR1 MNHEY, CDR2 SMNVEV (reference sequence). The CDR3 DNA follows: TGTGCCAGCAGTTGGGGACAGGGGACAGATACGCAGTATTTT. Translated: CASSWGQGTDTQYF.

The chain recombines TRBV5-1 with TRBJ2-3, with 12 bases identical to TRBD2. Germline-derived CDR1 and CDR2 are SGHRS and YFSETQ. This CDR3 region has 14 residues. The V and J ends lost 4 bases and 13 bases, in that order; junction bases with no gene match: 10. The CDR3 DNA sequence: TGCGCCAGCAGCACGGGACTAGCGGGCGACGCGGAGTATTTT. This sequence encodes CASSTGLAGDAEYF.

The rearrangement links TRBV7-2 to TRBJ2-7; 8 nucleotides align to TRBD1. The V gene end was trimmed by 4 bases and the J gene end by 7 bases; junction bases not matched to a gene: 18. CDR3 length: 17 amino acids. Germline lookup yields CDR1 SGHTA and CDR2 FQGNSA. CDR3: CASSSSPGQALLGEQYF. CDR3 nucleotide sequence: TGTGCCAGCAGCTCGAGTCCGGGACAGGCCCTGTTGGGTGAGCAGTACTTC.

The chain links TRBV7-9 to TRBJ2-3; TRBD2 agrees at 10 bases. In germline, CDR1 is SEHNR, CDR2 FQNEAQ (reference sequence). This CDR3 has 19 residues. Losses at the gene ends were 2 bases for V and 10 bases for J; bases not matched to a gene: 21. CDR3 region: CASSLKRGSGGVGGGAQYF. The CDR3 coding sequence is TGTGCCAGCAGCTTAAAGCGGGGAAGCGGGGGGGTCGGTGGCGGTGCGCAGTATTTT.

DNA of the CDR3: TGTGCCAGCAGCTTAAATGGCCACGGGCAGCCCCAGCATTTT. Translation: CASSLNGHGQPQHF. The chain links TRBV13 to TRBJ1-5; D not resolved. V was shortened by 2 bases and J by 7 bases, with 12 bases between the two germline ends. The V gene's germline CDR1 is PRHDT and CDR2 FYEKMQ (reference sequence). This CDR3 comprises 14 residues.

V and J are TRBV28 and TRBJ1-1; D perhaps matches TRBD1 (6 bases). The V gene's germline CDR1 is MDHEN and CDR2 SYDVKM. The length of the CDR3 is 16 residues. Trimming pared 5 bases from V and 11 bases from J, leaving 27 bases between. CDR3 loop: CASSPLAGQSPIRAFF. The CDR3 DNA is TGTGCCAGCAGTCCCCTCGCCGGACAGTCCCCCATTAGGGCTTTCTTT. Complete variable domain (other parts from reference TRBV28 and TRBJ1-1): DVKVTQSSRYLVKRTGEKVFLECVQDMDHENMFWYRQDPGLGLRLIYFSYDVKMKEKGDIPEGYSVSREKKERFSLILESASTNQTSMYLCASSPLAGQSPIRAFFGQGTRLTVV.

The V gene is TRBV29-1, the J gene TRBJ1-1; TRBD1 might be the D (5 bases). Germline V gives CDR1 SQVTM, CDR2 ANQGSEA. CDR3 length: 10 residues. V dropped 7 bases and J dropped 7 bases, with 10 bases sitting between them. CDR3 residues: CSGLQGEAFF. The DNA of the CDR3 is TGCAGCGGCCTCCAGGGTGAAGCTTTCTTT.

V is TRBV5-1 and J is TRBJ2-5; tentatively, D is TRBD2 (6 bases). V shed 0 bases and J shed 5 bases, with 14 bases lying between them. Germline V lookup: CDR1 SGHRS, CDR2 YFSETQ. This CDR3 has 15 residues. The CDR3 region is CASSLGTILAETQYF. As DNA, the CDR3 is TGCGCCAGCAGCTTGGGGACTATCTTGGCGGAGACCCAGTACTTC.

The CDR3 DNA reads as TGTGCCAGTAGTGGCGGGATACAAGAGACCCAGTACTTC. Translated: CASSGGIQETQYF. The chain couples TRBV19 to TRBJ2-5, with a weak D call TRBD2 (6 bases). The germline V gene encodes CDR1 LNHDA and CDR2 SQIVND (reference sequence). This CDR3 is built from 13 residues. The V and J ends lost 5 bases and 2 bases respectively, with 9 bases between them.

The chain recombines TRBV7-9 with TRBJ2-1; D is perhaps TRBD2 (7 bases). The CDR3 consists of 14 residues. V was shortened by 3 bases and J by 6 bases, with 12 bases between the two germline ends. CDR1 is SEHNR and CDR2 is FQNEAQ in the germline V gene (reference sequence). CDR3 in amino acids: CASSLGGASNEQFF. As DNA, the CDR3 is TGTGCCAGCAGCTTGGGGGGGGCCAGCAATGAGCAGTTCTTC. Based on the CDR3 plus reference TRBV7-9 and TRBJ2-1, the full variable domain is DTGVSQNPRHKITKRGQNVTFRCDPISEHNRLYWYRQTLGQGPEFLTYFQNEAQLEKSRLLSDRFSAERPKGSFSTLEIQRTEQGDSAMYLCASSLGGASNEQFFGPGTRLTVL.

This chain joins TRBV4-1 and TRBJ2-7; TRBD1 aligns across 10 bases. J gave up 2 bases and V 3 bases, and 1 base lay outside the gene matches. The CDR3 is 14 residues long. The V gene's germline CDR1 is MGHRA and CDR2 YSYEKL. The CDR3 loop is CASSHGTGAYEQYF. CDR3 DNA: TGCGCCAGCAGCCATGGGACAGGGGCCTACGAGCAGTACTTC.

V usage is TRBV4-3 and J usage is TRBJ2-1; D might be TRBD2 (6 bases). Germline V gives CDR1 LGHNA, CDR2 YSLEER. The CDR3 runs 13 residues. Trimming cost V 6 bases and J 7 bases, with 13 bases left between them. The CDR3 region has the DNA TGCGCCAGCAGTGGAGGGGTGGGGAATGAGCAGTTCTTC. Protein sequence: CASSGGVGNEQFF.

The gene calls are TRBV28 and TRBJ1-1; D possibly corresponds to TRBD1 (6 bases). CDR3 length equals 16 residues. CDR1 is MDHEN, CDR2 SYDVKM, per germline. Trimming stripped 5 bases from V and 5 bases from J, with 21 bases between. For the CDR3, the DNA is TGTGCCAGCAGTACCGCCGGCAGGGGCGTTTGGACTGAAGCTTTCTTT. Its translation: CASSTAGRGVWTEAFF.

This chain links TRBV2 with TRBJ1-2, with TRBD1 matching 10 bases. The CDR3 loop spans 14 amino acids. With V trimmed by 4 bases and J by 3 bases, 2 bases remained unmatched. Germline values: CDR1 SNHLY, CDR2 FYNNEI. The CDR3 nucleotides read TGTGCCAGCAGTGGACAGGGGGCGGACTATGGCTACACCTTC. Its protein product is CASSGQGADYGYTF.

The V and J genes are TRBV4-1 and TRBJ2-2, with 10 bases fitting TRBD1. CDR1 MGHRA and CDR2 YSYEKL come from the germline V gene. J lost 7 bases, V lost 2 bases, and 10 bases had no gene match. This CDR3 is 17 amino acids long. The CDR3 region has the DNA TGCGCCAGCAGCCAATCCCGTCGACAGGGGGCGAACGGGGAGCTGTTTTTT. Protein: CASSQSRRQGANGELFF.

The V gene is TRBV7-6, the J gene TRBJ1-5, with TRBD1 identical over 9 bases. Trimming removed 5 bases from V and 4 bases from J; junction bases left unmatched: 3. Germline-derived CDR1 and CDR2 are SGHVS and FNYEAQ. This CDR3 has 14 amino acids. This CDR3 reads CASSTGQGNQPQHF. CDR3 nucleotide sequence: TGTGCCAGCAGCACGGGACAGGGAAATCAGCCCCAGCATTTT. Complete variable domain (other parts from reference TRBV7-6 and TRBJ1-5): GAGVSQSPRYKVTKRGQDVALRCDPISGHVSLYWYRQALGQGPEFLTYFNYEAQQDKSGLPNDRFSAERPEGSISTLTIQRTEQRDSAMYRCASSTGQGNQPQHFGDGTRLSIL.

The chain has TRBV4-1 and TRBJ1-4; 9 nucleotides agree with TRBD1. The CDR3 runs 15 residues. Trimming cost V 2 bases and J 8 bases; bases outside gene matches: 6. Germline CDR1 is MGHRA and CDR2 is YSYEKL. CDR3 protein: CASSQLDRGREKLFF. CDR3 bases: TGCGCCAGCAGCCAACTCGACAGGGGGAGAGAAAAACTGTTTTTT.

This chain joins TRBV5-1 and TRBJ2-5; 8 nucleotides match TRBD2. This CDR3 is 15 amino acids long. With V trimmed by 4 bases and J by 4 bases, 9 bases remained unmatched. The germline CDR1 and CDR2 sequences are SGHRS and YFSETQ. CDR3 DNA: TGCGCCAGCAGCACCGGATCGACTAGCGTAGAGACCCAGTACTTC. It yields the protein CASSTGSTSVETQYF.

The J gene is TRBJ2-3, the V gene TRBV15; TRBD1 aligns across 11 bases. V was clipped by 4 bases and J by 2 bases; unmatched bases: 5. The CDR3 extends over 16 amino acids. The germline gives CDR1 LNHNV, CDR2 YYDKDF (reference sequence). The CDR3 DNA follows: TGTGCCACCAGCATAAGGGACAGGGGGATCACAGATACGCAGTATTTT. It encodes CATSIRDRGITDTQYF.

The J gene is TRBJ1-2, the V gene TRBV19, with a weak D call TRBD1 (5 bases). Between the trimmed V and J ends, which lost 3 bases and 8 bases, there was a span of 13 bases. Per the germline V gene, CDR1 is LNHDA and CDR2 is SQIVND (reference sequence). The CDR3 contains 13 residues. The CDR3 coding sequence is TGTGCCAGTAGTATCCTCGGCAGGGAAGGCTACACCTTC. This translates into CASSILGREGYTF. The variable domain in full, with the rest retrieved from reference TRBV19 and TRBJ1-2, is DGGITQSPKYLFRKEGQNVTLSCEQNLNHDAMYWYRQDPGQGLRLIYYSQIVNDFQKGDIAEGYSVSREKKESFPLTVTSAQKNPTAFYLCASSILGREGYTFGSGTRLTVV.

CDR3: CASAHVAQRKRSDEQFF. The CDR3 nucleotides are TGCGCCAGCGCCCACGTTGCCCAGCGCAAAAGGTCCGATGAGCAGTTCTTC. The chain recombines TRBV4-1 with TRBJ2-1; D unclear. The CDR3 runs to 17 residues. Germline-derived CDR1 and CDR2 are MGHRA and YSYEKL. V lost 8 bases and J lost 8, with 28 bases in between.

The rearrangement joins TRBV28 to TRBJ1-5; maybe TRBD1 (5 bases). V lost 4 bases to trimming and J lost 9 bases, with 13 bases between them. This CDR3 spans 13 amino acids. The germline gives CDR1 MDHEN, CDR2 SYDVKM. CDR3 DNA: TGTGCCAGCAGTTCACAGGCCTTTGGGCCCCAGCATTTT. Protein product: CASSSQAFGPQHF.

The chain combines TRBV5-1 with TRBJ2-3, with 11 bases identical to TRBD2. V lost 1 base, J lost 2 bases, and 3 bases stayed unmatched. Germline values: CDR1 SGHRS, CDR2 YFSETQ. The CDR3 has 16 residues. CDR3 region: CASSLLAGGLTDTQYF. The DNA of the CDR3 is TGCGCCAGCAGCTTGTTAGCGGGGGGGCTCACAGATACGCAGTATTTT.

CDR3 in DNA: TGTGCCATCTCCGAGGGTGGGTACAATGAGCAGTTCTTC. Protein product: CAISEGGYNEQFF. The chain recombines TRBV10-3 with TRBJ2-1; perhaps TRBD2 as D (5 bases). The V and J ends lost 8 bases and 4 bases respectively, with 12 bases between them. The length of the CDR3 is 13 residues. Germline CDR1 ENHRY, CDR2 SYGVKD.

V is TRBV2 and J is TRBJ2-1; a weak D match, TRBD2 (5 bases). CDR3 size: 14 residues. Trimming stripped 10 bases from V and 0 bases from J, with 13 bases between. Germline V gene lookup returns CDR1 SNHLY and CDR2 FYNNEI. The CDR3 nucleotides are TGTGCCAACCTTTTAACTAGCTCCTACAATGAGCAGTTCTTC. It translates to CANLLTSSYNEQFF.

The chain joins TRBV6-1 to TRBJ2-5, with D perhaps TRBD1 (5 bases). This CDR3 spans 15 amino acids. V lost 5 bases and J lost 2, with 15 bases in between. Per germline, CDR1 MNHNS and CDR2 SASEGT. The CDR3 region has the DNA TGTGCCAGCAGTCCCCCGCCCAGGGCTCAAGAGACCCAGTACTTC. This encodes CASSPPPRAQETQYF.